The rows below give T cell receptor beta chains drawn from one sample of a study of T-cell memory formation after mild COVID-19. TCRdb called the 5' RACE reads again in MiXCR, with one record for every CDR3 protein. Here the sample spans tens of thousands of distinct CDR3 sequences, about 13% being singletons. Input material: PBMCs or a T cell subset sorted from them (not recorded which). The source is an adult woman who had mild COVID-19 (a few samples of this study predate the infection). Cell type and time point are not known. CDR3s include the opening cysteine and the closing phenylalanine or tryptophan. Fields, in order: J gene, V gene, clone size, D gene, CDR3 DNA, CDR3 protein. The D gene is left open where the match is weak. The size entry is marked missing in some rows and otherwise reads once, few, many or a size class.

>TRBJ2-1|TRBV7-8|NA|TRBD2
TGTGCCAGCAGCGTATGGGGACTAGCGGCCCTGGGGGAGCAGTTCTTC
CASSVWGLAALGEQFF
>TRBJ2-3|TRBV6-5|NA|TRBD2
TGTGCCAGCAGACCACTAGCGGGGCGACATACGCAGTATTTT
CASRPLAGRHTQYF
>TRBJ2-1|TRBV20-1|many|NA
TGCAGTGCTAGAGATGGCAAGGAACATCTTTCCAATGAGCAGTTCTTC
CSARDGKEHLSNEQFF
>TRBJ2-3|TRBV5-1|NA|NA
TGCGCCAGCAGCCTGGTAGGCGAAGTAAATACCGGCACAGATACGCAGTATTTT
CASSLVGEVNTGTDTQYF
>TRBJ2-6|TRBV4-1|NA|NA
TGCGCCAGCAGTGGTGGGGCCAACGTCCTGACTTTC
CASSGGANVLTF
>TRBJ2-1|TRBV12-3/TRBV12-4|few|NA
TGTGCCAGCAGTTCCCCCCGGGACGGGAGCTCCTACAATGAGCAGTTCTTC
CASSSPRDGSSYNEQFF
>TRBJ2-1|TRBV9|NA|NA
TGTGCCAGCAGCCCCAGTCTAGCAGTGGGTGAGCAGTTCTTC
CASSPSLAVGEQFF
>TRBJ2-7|TRBV4-3|few|NA
TGCGCCAGCAGCCAAGATAGGGGGAGCTCCTACGAGCAGTACTTC
CASSQDRGSSYEQYF
>TRBJ2-3|TRBV7-9|many|TRBD1
TGTGCCAGCAGCTTGCCTCAACCGGGACAGCGCACAGATACGCAGTATTTT
CASSLPQPGQRTDTQYF
>TRBJ2-1|TRBV7-2|few|TRBD2
TGTGCCAGCAGCCCCGTTGGACTAGCGGGGTACAATGAGCAGTTCTTC
CASSPVGLAGYNEQFF
>TRBJ2-7|TRBV27|NA|NA
TGTGCCAGCAGTCCCTTTACTGGCGCAGGGTACGAGCAGTACTTC
CASSPFTGAGYEQYF
>TRBJ2-5|TRBV6-5|NA|TRBD2
TGTGCCAGCAGTCCCCTCCCCGGGACTAGGCAAGAGACCCAGTACTTC
CASSPLPGTRQETQYF
>TRBJ2-7|TRBV19|NA|NA
TGTGCCAGTAGTATAGTTGCGGTAACGGCGTACTACGAGCAGTACTTC
CASSIVAVTAYYEQYF
>TRBJ2-2|TRBV4-3|few|NA
TGCGCCAGCAGCCATACTAGGAACGGGGAGCTGTTTTTT
CASSHTRNGELFF
>TRBJ1-2|TRBV12-3/TRBV12-4|NA|NA
TGTGCCAGCAGTTTTGGTGGGGGGGACTATGGCTACACCTTC
CASSFGGGDYGYTF
>TRBJ1-1|TRBV12-5|NA|TRBD1
TGTGCTAGTGGTGATACAGGGGCCAACACTGAAGCTTTCTTT
CASGDTGANTEAFF
>TRBJ1-2|TRBV5-1|NA|NA
TGCGCCAGCAGCCCCGGACAGCTCTATGGCTACACCTTC
CASSPGQLYGYTF
>TRBJ2-1|TRBV20-1|few|NA
TGCAGTGCTAGAAAAACTGGTTACAATGAGCAGTTCTTC
CSARKTGYNEQFF
>TRBJ2-1|TRBV24-1|NA|NA
TGTGCCACCAGTGACCCCGGGGGCAGCTCCTACAATGAGCAGTTCTTC
CATSDPGGSSYNEQFF